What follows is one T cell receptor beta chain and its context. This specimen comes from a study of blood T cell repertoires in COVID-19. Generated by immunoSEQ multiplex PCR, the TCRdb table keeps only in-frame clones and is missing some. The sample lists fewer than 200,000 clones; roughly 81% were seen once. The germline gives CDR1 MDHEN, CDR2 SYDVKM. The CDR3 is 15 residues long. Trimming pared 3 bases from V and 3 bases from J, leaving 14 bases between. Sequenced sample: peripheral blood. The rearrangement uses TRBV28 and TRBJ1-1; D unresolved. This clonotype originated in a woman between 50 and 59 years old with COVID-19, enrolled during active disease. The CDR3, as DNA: TGTGCCAGCAGTTTCCTTCAGGCCGGGGACACTGAAGCTTTCTTT. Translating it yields CASSFLQAGDTEAFF.